This is a list of T cell receptor beta chains from one sample in a study of blood T cell repertoires in COVID-19. Clones were sequenced by immunoSEQ multiplex PCR, and TCRdb holds only the in-frame ones, with some missing. This sample has under 200,000 clones, with 75% to 85% found just once. The specimen was peripheral blood. The receptor source for this set is a human donor in a cohort sampled during active COVID-19. The CDR3 runs from the conserved cysteine through the conserved F or W. The order of the fields is D gene, clone size, V gene, J gene, CDR3 DNA, CDR3 protein. D genes are given only for firm matches. The size field is filled for only some rows; it gives once, few, many or a size class.

d_call: .
clone_size: .
v_call: TRBV10-3
j_call: TRBJ2-3
cdr3_nt: TGTGCCATCACCTCACAACCCACAGATACGCAGTATTTT
cdr3_aa: CAITSQPTDTQYF

d_call: TRBD2
clone_size: .
v_call: TRBV5-1
j_call: TRBJ2-5
cdr3_nt: TGCGCCAGCAGCTTCGGACTAGCCGGAGACCAAGAGACCCAGTACTTC
cdr3_aa: CASSFGLAGDQETQYF

d_call: TRBD2
clone_size: .
v_call: TRBV11-2
j_call: TRBJ2-3
cdr3_nt: TGTGCCAGCAGCTTGGCTAGCGGGGGGGCTTTCCCAGATACGCAGTATTTT
cdr3_aa: CASSLASGGAFPDTQYF

d_call: .
clone_size: .
v_call: TRBV27
j_call: TRBJ1-2
cdr3_nt: TGTGCCAGCAGTCCGCGGGACGGCCGCTATGGCTACACCTTC
cdr3_aa: CASSPRDGRYGYTF

d_call: .
clone_size: .
v_call: TRBV19
j_call: TRBJ2-6
cdr3_nt: TGTGCCAGTAGCCTCTCTGGGGCCAACGTCCTGACTTTC
cdr3_aa: CASSLSGANVLTF

d_call: .
clone_size: .
v_call: TRBV10-1
j_call: TRBJ1-2
cdr3_nt: TGCGCCATTTTTTCAGGGGACCTTTATGGCTACACCTTC
cdr3_aa: CAIFSGDLYGYTF

d_call: TRBD2
clone_size: .
v_call: TRBV6-5
j_call: TRBJ2-7
cdr3_nt: TGTGCCAGCAGGGTGGGGACTACCGGCGAGCAGTACTTC
cdr3_aa: CASRVGTTGEQYF

d_call: .
clone_size: .
v_call: TRBV27
j_call: TRBJ2-4
cdr3_nt: TGTGCCAGCAGTTCCCCCGGGGGTGGTGCCAAAAACATTCAGTACTTC
cdr3_aa: CASSSPGGGAKNIQYF

d_call: TRBD1
clone_size: .
v_call: TRBV7-9
j_call: TRBJ2-7
cdr3_nt: TGTGCCAGCAGCTGGGTTCGGACAGGGAAAGAGCAGTACTTC
cdr3_aa: CASSWVRTGKEQYF

d_call: .
clone_size: .
v_call: TRBV20-1
j_call: TRBJ2-4
cdr3_nt: TGCAGTGCTAGTGTATCCGCGGGGAAAAACATTCAGTACTTC
cdr3_aa: CSASVSAGKNIQYF

d_call: .
clone_size: .
v_call: TRBV6-5
j_call: TRBJ2-2
cdr3_nt: TGTGCCAGCAGTTACGGGAGGACCGGGGAGCTGTTTTTT
cdr3_aa: CASSYGRTGELFF

d_call: TRBD2
clone_size: .
v_call: TRBV4-2
j_call: TRBJ2-1
cdr3_nt: TGTGCCAGCAGCCGCGACTCTAGCGGGAGCTCCTACAATGAGCAGTTCTTC
cdr3_aa: CASSRDSSGSSYNEQFF

d_call: TRBD2
clone_size: .
v_call: TRBV6-5
j_call: TRBJ2-5
cdr3_nt: TGTGCCAGCAGGGGTAGCGGGGGGGAGACCCAGTACTTC
cdr3_aa: CASRGSGGETQYF

d_call: .
clone_size: .
v_call: TRBV5-1
j_call: TRBJ1-6
cdr3_nt: TGCGCCAGCAGCTACACCGGGACAAGTTATAATTCACCCCTCCACTTT
cdr3_aa: CASSYTGTSYNSPLHF

d_call: TRBD1
clone_size: .
v_call: TRBV4-1
j_call: TRBJ1-4
cdr3_nt: TGCGCCAGCAGCCAAACAGGGGGTGAAAAACTGTTTTTT
cdr3_aa: CASSQTGGEKLFF

d_call: .
clone_size: few
v_call: TRBV4-1
j_call: TRBJ2-3
cdr3_nt: TGCGCCAGCAGCCAAGCCCTCGGGGTGGGAGATACGCAGTATTTT
cdr3_aa: CASSQALGVGDTQYF

d_call: TRBD1
clone_size: few
v_call: TRBV5-1
j_call: TRBJ1-2
cdr3_nt: TGCGCCAGCAGCTTATGGACAGGGGATGGCTACACCTTC
cdr3_aa: CASSLWTGDGYTF

d_call: .
clone_size: .
v_call: TRBV11-1
j_call: TRBJ2-6
cdr3_nt: TGTGCCAGCAACTCTCCCGGGGGGGCCAACGTCCTGACTTTC
cdr3_aa: CASNSPGGANVLTF

d_call: .
clone_size: .
v_call: TRBV6-2/TRBV6-3
j_call: TRBJ2-6
cdr3_nt: TGTGCCAGCAGTCCCGGGACTTCCTTCTCTGGGGCCAACGTCCTGACTTTC
cdr3_aa: CASSPGTSFSGANVLTF

d_call: .
clone_size: .
v_call: TRBV6-1
j_call: TRBJ1-1
cdr3_nt: TGTGCCAGCAGTGAACGAGGCAGAGAGGAAGCTTTCTTT
cdr3_aa: CASSERGREEAFF

d_call: .
clone_size: .
v_call: TRBV28
j_call: TRBJ2-7
cdr3_nt: TGTGCCAGCAGTGGGACAGGGTGGATAGCGGGAGACCTCGAGCAGTACTTC
cdr3_aa: CASSGTGWIAGDLEQYF

d_call: TRBD2
clone_size: once
v_call: TRBV6-5
j_call: TRBJ2-1
cdr3_nt: TGTGCCAGCAGTTACAGGCCAGCGGGGGGTTACGATGAGCAGTTCTTC
cdr3_aa: CASSYRPAGGYDEQFF

d_call: .
clone_size: .
v_call: TRBV27
j_call: TRBJ1-5
cdr3_nt: TGTGCCAGCAGCCCCGGGGGGGGCCCCAATCAGCCCCAGCATTTT
cdr3_aa: CASSPGGGPNQPQHF

d_call: .
clone_size: .
v_call: TRBV27
j_call: TRBJ1-2
cdr3_nt: TGTGCCAGCAGTTTGTCAGGGTTATACTATGGCTACACCTTC
cdr3_aa: CASSLSGLYYGYTF

d_call: .
clone_size: .
v_call: TRBV19
j_call: TRBJ1-1
cdr3_nt: TGTGCCAGTAGTAATTCAGGATGGGAAGCTTTCTTT
cdr3_aa: CASSNSGWEAFF

d_call: .
clone_size: .
v_call: TRBV28
j_call: TRBJ2-7
cdr3_nt: TGTGCCAGCAGGCAGTCCTACGAGCAGTACTTC
cdr3_aa: CASRQSYEQYF

d_call: .
clone_size: .
v_call: TRBV28
j_call: TRBJ1-2
cdr3_nt: TGTGCCAGCAGTTTAGTGGGGGGATCCAGTGACCTGAGTGGCTACACCTTC
cdr3_aa: CASSLVGGSSDLSGYTF

d_call: .
clone_size: .
v_call: TRBV5-1
j_call: TRBJ1-1
cdr3_nt: TGCGCCAGCAGCTTTAGAGACGGGACTGAAGCTTTCTTT
cdr3_aa: CASSFRDGTEAFF

d_call: TRBD2
clone_size: .
v_call: TRBV10-3
j_call: TRBJ2-7
cdr3_nt: TGTGCCATCAGTGAGCGTACTAGCGGGAGTTACAGCGAGCAGTACTTC
cdr3_aa: CAISERTSGSYSEQYF

d_call: .
clone_size: .
v_call: TRBV12-3/TRBV12-4
j_call: TRBJ2-7
cdr3_nt: TGTGCCAGCAGTACCAGCTACGAGCAGTACTTC
cdr3_aa: CASSTSYEQYF

d_call: TRBD2
clone_size: .
v_call: TRBV24-1
j_call: TRBJ2-3
cdr3_nt: TGTGCCACCAGTGATCCCGGGACTAGCGGGGGAAATACGCAGTATTTT
cdr3_aa: CATSDPGTSGGNTQYF

d_call: .
clone_size: .
v_call: TRBV27
j_call: TRBJ2-7
cdr3_nt: TGTGCCAGCAGTTTCGCGGGTCCCTACGAGCAGTACTTC
cdr3_aa: CASSFAGPYEQYF

d_call: .
clone_size: .
v_call: TRBV10-1
j_call: TRBJ1-5
cdr3_nt: TGCGCCAGCAGTGAACAGGGCGGTCAGCCCCAGCATTTT
cdr3_aa: CASSEQGGQPQHF

d_call: TRBD1
clone_size: .
v_call: TRBV24-1
j_call: TRBJ1-4
cdr3_nt: TGTGCCACCAGTGACACCGGGACAGCTAATGAAAAACTGTTTTTT
cdr3_aa: CATSDTGTANEKLFF

d_call: .
clone_size: .
v_call: TRBV4-3
j_call: TRBJ2-2
cdr3_nt: TGCGCCAGCCGTTCCTTTTCAGGGCGAACCGGGGAGCTGTTTTTT
cdr3_aa: CASRSFSGRTGELFF

d_call: TRBD2
clone_size: few
v_call: TRBV5-1
j_call: TRBJ2-7
cdr3_nt: TGCGCCAGCAGCTGGGGCGGGGGGCTCGAGCAGTACTTC
cdr3_aa: CASSWGGGLEQYF

d_call: .
clone_size: .
v_call: TRBV6-5
j_call: TRBJ1-1
cdr3_nt: TGTGCCAGCAGTATCAACAGGTTTATGAACACTGAAGCTTTCTTT
cdr3_aa: CASSINRFMNTEAFF

d_call: TRBD2
clone_size: .
v_call: TRBV19
j_call: TRBJ2-7
cdr3_nt: TGTGCCAGTAATCCCGGCGGGGGAACCTACGAGCAGTACTTC
cdr3_aa: CASNPGGGTYEQYF

d_call: TRBD2
clone_size: .
v_call: TRBV27
j_call: TRBJ2-1
cdr3_nt: TGTGCCAGCAGGGTTGCGGGAGGGCCCTATGAGCAGTTCTTC
cdr3_aa: CASRVAGGPYEQFF

d_call: .
clone_size: .
v_call: TRBV27
j_call: TRBJ1-1
cdr3_nt: TGTGCCAGCAGTTTATCGTATCCCAACACTGAAGCTTTCTTT
cdr3_aa: CASSLSYPNTEAFF

d_call: TRBD1
clone_size: .
v_call: TRBV7-6
j_call: TRBJ2-7
cdr3_nt: TGTGCCAGCGCCCTGGGACAGTTCTCCTACGAGCAGTACTTC
cdr3_aa: CASALGQFSYEQYF

d_call: TRBD2
clone_size: .
v_call: TRBV9
j_call: TRBJ2-1
cdr3_nt: TGTGCCAGCAGCGCCGGGGGGGCCTCTTCCAATGAGCAGTTCTTC
cdr3_aa: CASSAGGASSNEQFF

d_call: TRBD1
clone_size: .
v_call: TRBV9
j_call: TRBJ1-4
cdr3_nt: TGTGCCAGCAGCGTAGGAATGACCGGGACAGTTAATGAAAAACTGTTTTTT
cdr3_aa: CASSVGMTGTVNEKLFF

d_call: .
clone_size: .
v_call: TRBV19
j_call: TRBJ1-3
cdr3_nt: TGTGCCAGTAGGGCGGAGACTTCTGGAAACACCATATATTTT
cdr3_aa: CASRAETSGNTIYF

d_call: .
clone_size: once
v_call: TRBV7-2
j_call: TRBJ1-3
cdr3_nt: TGTGCCAGCAGCTTAGCGGCACGGGGGACTGGAAACACCATATATTTT
cdr3_aa: CASSLAARGTGNTIYF

d_call: .
clone_size: .
v_call: TRBV18
j_call: TRBJ2-7
cdr3_nt: TGTGCCAGCTCACCGGGGAAACAGGACAACGAGCAGTACTTC
cdr3_aa: CASSPGKQDNEQYF

d_call: .
clone_size: .
v_call: TRBV19
j_call: TRBJ2-1
cdr3_nt: TGTGCCAGTAGTATCGAGAGGATAAGGTACAATGAGCAGTTCTTC
cdr3_aa: CASSIERIRYNEQFF

d_call: .
clone_size: once
v_call: TRBV19
j_call: TRBJ1-5
cdr3_nt: TGTGCCAGTAGTCCCCTCGGGGGGACCCCTAGCAATCAGCCCCAGCATTTT
cdr3_aa: CASSPLGGTPSNQPQHF

d_call: .
clone_size: .
v_call: TRBV18
j_call: TRBJ2-5
cdr3_nt: TGTGCCAGCTCACCACGAGGAGGACAGAGGGAGACCCAGTACTTC
cdr3_aa: CASSPRGGQRETQYF

d_call: TRBD1
clone_size: .
v_call: TRBV19
j_call: TRBJ1-1
cdr3_nt: TGTGCCAGTAGTATCCGGGACAGGGGTACTGAAGCTTTCTTT
cdr3_aa: CASSIRDRGTEAFF

d_call: TRBD1
clone_size: .
v_call: TRBV5-1
j_call: TRBJ2-7
cdr3_nt: TGCGCCAGCAGCCCCGAAGGGACAGGGAGGTCCGAGCAGTACTTC
cdr3_aa: CASSPEGTGRSEQYF

d_call: TRBD1
clone_size: .
v_call: TRBV18
j_call: TRBJ2-7
cdr3_nt: TGTGCCAGCTCACCCGGACAGGGGGGCTCCTACGAGCAGTACTTC
cdr3_aa: CASSPGQGGSYEQYF

d_call: TRBD1
clone_size: .
v_call: TRBV28
j_call: TRBJ1-2
cdr3_nt: TGTGCCAGCAGTTTATCCCAGACAGGGGTTAACTATGGCTACACCTTC
cdr3_aa: CASSLSQTGVNYGYTF

d_call: TRBD1
clone_size: .
v_call: TRBV27
j_call: TRBJ2-7
cdr3_nt: TGTGCCAGCAGTCCCGGGGACAGGCCCGCAGAGCAGTACTTC
cdr3_aa: CASSPGDRPAEQYF

d_call: TRBD2
clone_size: .
v_call: TRBV5-1
j_call: TRBJ2-1
cdr3_nt: TGCGCCAGTGGACTAGCGGGGGCCTACTACAATGAGCAGTTCTTC
cdr3_aa: CASGLAGAYYNEQFF